Detailed here is one TCR beta chain. The target antigen is unknown. The sample comes from a study of a mutant IDH1 vaccine in newly diagnosed glioma. Data came from immunoSEQ multiplex PCR; TCRdb stores just in-frame clones and leaves some out. The data contain tens of thousands of clones, roughly 77% of them seen just once; the ten biggest clones take up approximately 5%. Sample time point: week 47, end of study. It was 300 ug of mutant IDH1 20-mer peptide that made up each vaccine dose, given with topical imiquimod. Trimming stripped 4 bases from V and 5 bases from J, with 11 bases between. The CDR3 length is 13 residues. Germline V gene data show CDR1 as WSHSY and CDR2 as SAAADI.

This sequence originates from a man aged 35 to 55 with glioma. This rearrangement joins TRBV10-2 to TRBJ2-5; D tentatively reads TRBD1 or TRBD2 (5 bases each). The material sequenced was PBMCs, taken from a glioma patient whose treatment included an IDH1 peptide vaccine. CDR3: CASSGGRSETQYF. CDR3 DNA sequence: TGCGCCAGCAGTGGGGGACGGAGTGAGACCCAGTACTTC.